This T cell receptor (beta chain) originates from a study of T cells after yellow fever vaccination (dated by TCRdb to the late 2010s). Study-wide context: Memory subsets (EM, EMRA, CM and Tscm) were sorted on a BD FACS Aria III using CD3, CD45RA, CCR7 and CD95 staining. The SMART-Seq v4 Ultra Low Input RNA kit was used to prepare libraries from fractions with low cell numbers. To follow T-cell clones before and after primary and booster YFV17D yellow fever vaccination, bulk TCR alpha and beta repertoires were sequenced over time. Two healthy male donors, one aged 18 to 30 and one aged 30 to 40 years, made up the cohort. Blood samples were taken at several timepoints before and after primary and secondary immunization, and bulk PBMC replicates and cell subsets were isolated. Memory subsets were sorted on days 0, 15 and 45 and at 18 months following primary vaccination, and on days 0, 15 and 45 following the 30-year booster. Findings and caveats that apply to the study as a whole: On day 0, almost all vaccine-responding clonotypes were below detection in the sorted memory subsets. Most clones expanded after primary vaccination (around 96% of CD4 and over 80% of CD8) were re-detected after the booster, suggesting that broad memory maintenance occurred. Computational filtering was needed because FACS-sorted repertoires could contain abundant contaminating clonotypes from the bulk population. A small share of clonotypes occurred in both CD4 and CD8 compartments, likely arising from convergent recombination. The secondary T-cell response was found to be weaker but faster than the primary response, with a peak reached on day 5 rather than on day 15. The study included only two donors, which limits how far the findings can be generalized.

This sample's treatment or condition label indicates: live attenuated yellow fever vaccine strain. PBMCs were isolated from peripheral blood using a standard Ficoll-Paque protocol. For sorted memory subsets, RNA extraction was done with the RNeasy Micro Kit. This clonotype was seen many times. Within one base of it there is no much larger clone, and no base qualities were kept. TCR cDNA was synthesized by 5'RACE template switching, through which a universal primer site and unique molecular identifiers were introduced. cDNA synthesis was primed from both the TCR alpha and TCR beta constant segments. Libraries were amplified in two PCR steps, with sample barcodes and sequencing adapters added in the second step. Sequencing of the libraries was done on either Illumina HiSeq 2500 (2x100 bp) or NovaSeq (2x150 bp). Per the original workflow: Reads were demultiplexed and collapsed into UMI consensus sequences with MIGEC, and V(D)J alignment was performed with MiXCR. Vaccine-responding clonotypes were identified with edgeR using replicate PBMC samples, with FDR below 0.01 and a log2 fold change above 5 up to day 15 being required. Each bulk clonotype received a CD4 or CD8 identity based on whether the sequenced CD4 or CD8 repertoire contained that clonotype at higher abundance. To estimate the distribution of each clone across memory phenotypes, clonotype frequencies in memory subsets were weighted by FACS-sorted cell numbers. In TCRdb, the public reads were trimmed at Q25 with fastp and aligned with MiXCR, with productive beta chains retained. Each CDR3 protein gets just one entry, which takes the most common genes and DNA from the rows behind it. TCRdb's processing, not the authors' own work, is the source of the V and J calls. The sample table holds around 13,000 distinct CDR3 sequences, of which 4% to 6% were seen once. Roughly 48% of the sample is taken by the ten largest.

For CDR1 and CDR2, the germline V gene (reference sequence) lists DFQATT and SNEGSKA. V is pared back by 6 bases and J by 2 bases, with 13 bases lying between the germline termini. Measured from the cysteine to the phenylalanine, the CDR3 is 13 residues long. The read is trimmed to its CDR3 DNA, 39 bases read in frame from base 1. The sequenced sample was PBMCs, either bulk or a sorted T-cell subset (CD4+, CD8+, memory, or dextramer-sorted; not recorded which), obtained 45 days after the yellow fever booster vaccination. The chain was built from TRBV20-1 and TRBJ1-1; the D segment cannot be called with confidence. The source of this sequence is a man aged 30 to 45 who received the YFV17D yellow fever vaccine. In nucleotides, the sequence is TGCAGTGCCCCGGCCCAGGTTAACACTGAAGCTTTCTTT. It translates as CSAPAQVNTEAFF.